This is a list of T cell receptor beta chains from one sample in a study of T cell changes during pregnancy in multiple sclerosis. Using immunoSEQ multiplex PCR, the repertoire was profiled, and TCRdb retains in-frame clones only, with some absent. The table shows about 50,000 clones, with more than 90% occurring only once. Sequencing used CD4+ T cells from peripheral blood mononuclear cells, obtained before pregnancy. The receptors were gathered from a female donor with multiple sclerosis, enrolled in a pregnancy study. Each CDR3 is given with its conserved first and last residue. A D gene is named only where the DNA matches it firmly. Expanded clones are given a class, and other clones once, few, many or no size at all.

CDR3 DNA: TGTGCCTGGAGGACCCGGCGGCTAGCGGGAGACAATGAGCAGTTCTTC; CDR3 protein: CAWRTRRLAGDNEQFF; clone size: NA; V gene: TRBV30; D gene: TRBD2; J gene: TRBJ2-1
CDR3 DNA: TGTGCCAGCACCGAGACAGGTTCCCAGCCCCAGCATTTT; CDR3 protein: CASTETGSQPQHF; clone size: NA; V gene: TRBV2; D gene: NA; J gene: TRBJ1-5
CDR3 DNA: TGTGCCAGCTCACCACAGGGACACCGGGGCTACACCTTC; CDR3 protein: CASSPQGHRGYTF; clone size: NA; V gene: TRBV18; D gene: NA; J gene: TRBJ1-2
CDR3 DNA: TGTGCCAGCAGCCGAGACAGGTCCCAAGAGACCCAGTACTTC; CDR3 protein: CASSRDRSQETQYF; clone size: NA; V gene: TRBV11-3; D gene: NA; J gene: TRBJ2-5
CDR3 DNA: TGTGCCAGCAGCATAAGCCTCGGGACTAGCCGGAGCTATGAGCAGTTCTTC; CDR3 protein: CASSISLGTSRSYEQFF; clone size: NA; V gene: TRBV11-3; D gene: TRBD2; J gene: TRBJ2-1
CDR3 DNA: TGTGCCAGTAGCGCCGGGACTGTAAGCAGGGAGCAGTACTTC; CDR3 protein: CASSAGTVSREQYF; clone size: NA; V gene: TRBV19; D gene: NA; J gene: TRBJ2-7
CDR3 DNA: TGTGCCAGCAGCTTAACAGGGCTTGGCTACACCTTC; CDR3 protein: CASSLTGLGYTF; clone size: NA; V gene: TRBV5-6; D gene: NA; J gene: TRBJ1-2
CDR3 DNA: TGTGCCACCAGCAGAGATGATACCGGGACTACGCGGGGGGAGTACTTC; CDR3 protein: CATSRDDTGTTRGEYF; clone size: NA; V gene: TRBV15; D gene: TRBD2; J gene: TRBJ2-5
CDR3 DNA: TGTGCCAGTATGTCTGGGACAGGGGGATCTGCTGAAGCTTTCTTT; CDR3 protein: CASMSGTGGSAEAFF; clone size: NA; V gene: TRBV19; D gene: TRBD1; J gene: TRBJ1-1
CDR3 DNA: TGTGCCAGCAGGAGGACAGGGCGGCTCTATGGCTACACCTTC; CDR3 protein: CASRRTGRLYGYTF; clone size: NA; V gene: TRBV2; D gene: TRBD1; J gene: TRBJ1-2
CDR3 DNA: TGTGCCAGCAGCTTTAGAGGGGGCGCGGCGATTTCTGAAGCTTTCTTT; CDR3 protein: CASSFRGGAAISEAFF; clone size: NA; V gene: TRBV7-2; D gene: TRBD1; J gene: TRBJ1-1
CDR3 DNA: TGTGCCAGCAGTTACGTAGTGACAGAAATGAACACTGAAGCTTTCTTT; CDR3 protein: CASSYVVTEMNTEAFF; clone size: NA; V gene: TRBV6-6; D gene: NA; J gene: TRBJ1-1
CDR3 DNA: TGTGCCAGTAGTTTCACTAGCGGGCTCTCCTCCTACAATGAGCAGTTCTTC; CDR3 protein: CASSFTSGLSSYNEQFF; clone size: few; V gene: TRBV19; D gene: TRBD2; J gene: TRBJ2-1
CDR3 DNA: TGCGCCAGCAGCCAGAATCTCCGAGGCTTTAATGAAAAACTGTTTTTT; CDR3 protein: CASSQNLRGFNEKLFF; clone size: NA; V gene: TRBV4-1; D gene: NA; J gene: TRBJ1-4
CDR3 DNA: TGTGCCAGTTTGGAGTGGAGGAACACTGAAGCTTTCTTT; CDR3 protein: CASLEWRNTEAFF; clone size: NA; V gene: TRBV2; D gene: NA; J gene: TRBJ1-1
CDR3 DNA: TGTGCCTGGAGTGTCGGGGATTCCTACGAGCAGTACTTC; CDR3 protein: CAWSVGDSYEQYF; clone size: NA; V gene: TRBV30; D gene: NA; J gene: TRBJ2-7
CDR3 DNA: TGCGCCAGCAGCCAAACCGGGACTCTAGGCGGAGGGGACCAGTACTTC; CDR3 protein: CASSQTGTLGGGDQYF; clone size: NA; V gene: TRBV4-1; D gene: NA; J gene: TRBJ2-5
CDR3 DNA: TGTGCCACCAGCAGAGACGTAGGAAACACCATATATTTT; CDR3 protein: CATSRDVGNTIYF; clone size: NA; V gene: TRBV15; D gene: NA; J gene: TRBJ1-3
CDR3 DNA: TGCAGCGCCCTCGACAGGGGGCTGCGTGAAAAACTGTTTTTT; CDR3 protein: CSALDRGLREKLFF; clone size: NA; V gene: TRBV29-1; D gene: TRBD1; J gene: TRBJ1-4
CDR3 DNA: TGTGCCAGCAGCGTAGCGCCAGGGGAGGGCTACGAGCAGTACTTC; CDR3 protein: CASSVAPGEGYEQYF; clone size: NA; V gene: TRBV9; D gene: NA; J gene: TRBJ2-7
CDR3 DNA: TGTGCCAGCAGTGTAATAAACGAGCAGTACTTC; CDR3 protein: CASSVINEQYF; clone size: NA; V gene: TRBV2; D gene: NA; J gene: TRBJ2-7
CDR3 DNA: TGCGCCAGCAGCCAAGAAAGGTCGGGGACTAGCGGGAGGGCCGAATACGAGCAGTACTTC; CDR3 protein: CASSQERSGTSGRAEYEQYF; clone size: NA; V gene: TRBV4-1; D gene: TRBD2; J gene: TRBJ2-7
CDR3 DNA: TGTGCCAGTAGTATAGGGGCGCGAGACTACGACTTCCAAGAGACCCAGTACTTC; CDR3 protein: CASSIGARDYDFQETQYF; clone size: NA; V gene: TRBV19; D gene: NA; J gene: TRBJ2-5
CDR3 DNA: TGTGCCAGCAGAGTCTCGGGACTAGCGGGAGGGCAGTTCTTC; CDR3 protein: CASRVSGLAGGQFF; clone size: NA; V gene: TRBV2; D gene: TRBD2; J gene: TRBJ2-1
CDR3 DNA: TGTGCCTGGAGCCGGACAGACTCCTACAATGAGCAGTTCTTC; CDR3 protein: CAWSRTDSYNEQFF; clone size: NA; V gene: TRBV30; D gene: NA; J gene: TRBJ2-1
CDR3 DNA: TGTGCCAGCTCACCTGTACGGGACAGGGGTAACTATGGCTACACCTTC; CDR3 protein: CASSPVRDRGNYGYTF; clone size: NA; V gene: TRBV18; D gene: TRBD1; J gene: TRBJ1-2
CDR3 DNA: TGTGCCAGCTCACTACCGGACAGGGGGTACGATGGCTACACCTTC; CDR3 protein: CASSLPDRGYDGYTF; clone size: NA; V gene: TRBV18; D gene: TRBD1; J gene: TRBJ1-2
CDR3 DNA: TGTGCCAGCAGCTTAGGGGGCAGCGGGAGGAAAGATACGCAGTATTTT; CDR3 protein: CASSLGGSGRKDTQYF; clone size: NA; V gene: TRBV7-9; D gene: TRBD2; J gene: TRBJ2-3
CDR3 DNA: TGTGCCAGCAGTACACAGGGGAACTATGGCTACACCTTC; CDR3 protein: CASSTQGNYGYTF; clone size: few; V gene: TRBV6-5; D gene: TRBD1; J gene: TRBJ1-2
CDR3 DNA: TGCGCCAGCAGCCAAGGGAGGCAACAGTACGAGCAGTACTTC; CDR3 protein: CASSQGRQQYEQYF; clone size: NA; V gene: TRBV4-3; D gene: NA; J gene: TRBJ2-7
CDR3 DNA: TGCAGCGCCGCGAGGGGGACAGGGGGTGACCATGCTTTCTTT; CDR3 protein: CSAARGTGGDHAFF; clone size: many; V gene: TRBV29-1; D gene: TRBD1; J gene: TRBJ1-1
CDR3 DNA: TGTGCCAGCAGCCACCCAGACAAGGTTTCTGAAGCTTTCTTT; CDR3 protein: CASSHPDKVSEAFF; clone size: NA; V gene: TRBV5-5; D gene: NA; J gene: TRBJ1-1
CDR3 DNA: TGCGCCAGCAGCTTGTCGGGCGGGAGATACTACGAGCAGTACTTC; CDR3 protein: CASSLSGGRYYEQYF; clone size: NA; V gene: TRBV5-1; D gene: TRBD2; J gene: TRBJ2-7
CDR3 DNA: TGTGCCAGCAGCTTTCCGGGACTAGCGAGGGGCACAGATACGCAGTATTTT; CDR3 protein: CASSFPGLARGTDTQYF; clone size: NA; V gene: TRBV5-5; D gene: TRBD2; J gene: TRBJ2-3
CDR3 DNA: TGTGCCAGCAGCACCGATGGGGCGTTTCTAAGGGGTAATGAAAAACTGTTTTTT; CDR3 protein: CASSTDGAFLRGNEKLFF; clone size: NA; V gene: TRBV7-9; D gene: NA; J gene: TRBJ1-4
CDR3 DNA: TGTGCCAGCAGGCGCAGGGGAGAAGCTTTCTTT; CDR3 protein: CASRRRGEAFF; clone size: NA; V gene: TRBV2; D gene: NA; J gene: TRBJ1-1
CDR3 DNA: TGTGCCAGCAGCGACCCCGCCCAGGGGGCAGGCTATGGCTACACCTTC; CDR3 protein: CASSDPAQGAGYGYTF; clone size: NA; V gene: TRBV9; D gene: TRBD1; J gene: TRBJ1-2
CDR3 DNA: TGTGCCAGCAGCGTATTCGCCCTGGGGGGGGCAGGCACCGGGGAGCTGTTTTTT; CDR3 protein: CASSVFALGGAGTGELFF; clone size: NA; V gene: TRBV9; D gene: NA; J gene: TRBJ2-2
CDR3 DNA: TGCGCCAGCAGCTTGGCCATGGAGGGGCACACAGATACGCAGTATTTT; CDR3 protein: CASSLAMEGHTDTQYF; clone size: NA; V gene: TRBV5-1; D gene: NA; J gene: TRBJ2-3
CDR3 DNA: TGTGCCAGCAGTCCATCCAGGGGCTGGAACACTGAAGCTTTCTTT; CDR3 protein: CASSPSRGWNTEAFF; clone size: NA; V gene: TRBV6-6; D gene: NA; J gene: TRBJ1-1
CDR3 DNA: TGTGCCAGCGGACTAGAACTCAACTACGAGCAGTACTTC; CDR3 protein: CASGLELNYEQYF; clone size: NA; V gene: TRBV11-2; D gene: TRBD2; J gene: TRBJ2-7
CDR3 DNA: TGTGCCAGCAGGATGGACGGGGGAGGCACAGATACGCAGTATTTT; CDR3 protein: CASRMDGGGTDTQYF; clone size: NA; V gene: TRBV11-2; D gene: NA; J gene: TRBJ2-3
CDR3 DNA: TGTGCCAGCAGCCCGAGTAGCGGGAGTCCCGGGGAGCTGTTTTTT; CDR3 protein: CASSPSSGSPGELFF; clone size: NA; V gene: TRBV7-3; D gene: TRBD2; J gene: TRBJ2-2